This TCR beta chain was retrieved from a study of blood T cell repertoires in COVID-19. As for the study in general: From the United States, Italy and Spain came samples of acute and convalescent COVID-19. PBMCs, B-cell-depleted T cells, or T cells were the source of the cDNA or gDNA that made up the material.

In the study's own analysis: Reference gene primers were amplified, and this amplification served to estimate nucleated cell counts. TCRdb's copy holds only in-frame clones and misses some; the assay was immunoSEQ multiplex PCR. V and J calls and clone size are copied from that table; D and trimming were computed from the DNA. The sample shows 55,000 to 80,000 clones, around 88% of them seen only once. The CDR3 sequence is 15 residues long. In germline, CDR1 is SGHTA, CDR2 FQGTGA. Trimming removed 4 bases at V and 0 bases at J, with 7 bases between. This sequence was found in a human donor in a cohort sampled during active COVID-19. The specimen sequenced was peripheral blood. The chain couples TRBV7-3 to TRBJ2-6; tentative D call: TRBD2 (5 bases). This CDR3 reads CASSSAGSGANVLTF. The CDR3 DNA sequence: TGTGCCAGCAGCTCGGCGGGCTCTGGGGCCAACGTCCTGACTTTC. The whole variable domain, remainder taken from reference TRBV7-3 and TRBJ2-6, is GAGVSQTPSNKVTEKGKYVELRCDPISGHTALYWYRQSLGQGPEFLIYFQGTGAADDSGLPNDRFFAVRPEGSVSTLKIQRTERGDSAVYLCASSSAGSGANVLTFGAGSRLTVL.